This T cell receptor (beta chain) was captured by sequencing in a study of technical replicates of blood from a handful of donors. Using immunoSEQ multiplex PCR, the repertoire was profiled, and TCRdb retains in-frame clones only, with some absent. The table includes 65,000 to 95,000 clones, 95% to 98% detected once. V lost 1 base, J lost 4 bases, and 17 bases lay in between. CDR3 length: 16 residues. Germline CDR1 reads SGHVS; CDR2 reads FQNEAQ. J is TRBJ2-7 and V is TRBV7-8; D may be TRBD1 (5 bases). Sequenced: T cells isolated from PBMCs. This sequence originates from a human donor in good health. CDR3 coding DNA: TGTGCCAGCAGCTTAGAGGTTGGACAAGTTTTTTACGAGCAGTACTTC. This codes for CASSLEVGQVFYEQYF.